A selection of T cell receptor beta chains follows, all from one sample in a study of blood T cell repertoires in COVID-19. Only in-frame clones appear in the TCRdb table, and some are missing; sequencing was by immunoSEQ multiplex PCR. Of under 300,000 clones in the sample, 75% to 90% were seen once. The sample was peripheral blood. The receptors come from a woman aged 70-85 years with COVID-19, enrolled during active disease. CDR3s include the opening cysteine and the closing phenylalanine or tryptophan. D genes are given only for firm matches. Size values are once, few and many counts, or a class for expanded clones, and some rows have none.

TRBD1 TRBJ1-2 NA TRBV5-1 TGCGCCAGCAGCTTGGAGGGACAGGGTGACTATGGCTACACCTTC CASSLEGQGDYGYTF
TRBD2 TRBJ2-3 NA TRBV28 TGTGCCAGCAGCCCCGGGGGGGGACTCACAGATACGCAGTATTTT CASSPGGGLTDTQYF
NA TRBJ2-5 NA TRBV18 TGTGCCAGCTCACCAACACAGGGTCAAGAGACCCAGTACTTC CASSPTQGQETQYF
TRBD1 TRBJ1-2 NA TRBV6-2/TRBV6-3 TGTGCCAGCAGACCTCCGGGACAGATTATGGGCTACACCTTC CASRPPGQIMGYTF
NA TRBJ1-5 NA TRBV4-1 TGCGCCAGCAGCCAAGATGTAGGACTTCCGTTCCATTTT CASSQDVGLPFHF
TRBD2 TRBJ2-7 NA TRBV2 TGTGCCAGCAGTGGAGGACTAGCGGGGGTCTACTACTTC CASSGGLAGVYYF
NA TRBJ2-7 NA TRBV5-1 TGCGCCAGCGCCAATACAGGTAGCTCCTACGAGCAGTACTTC CASANTGSSYEQYF
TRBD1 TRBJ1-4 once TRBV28 TGTGCCAGCAGCTCCACAGGGGGCGCGAGGGAAAAACTGTTTTTT CASSSTGGAREKLFF
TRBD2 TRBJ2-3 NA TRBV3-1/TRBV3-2 TGTGCCAGCAGCTGGGGGGGTACGCAGTATTTT CASSWGGTQYF
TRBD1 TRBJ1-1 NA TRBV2 TGTGCCAGTACCACAGGGGTACTGTCGTACACTGAAGCTTTCTTT CASTTGVLSYTEAFF
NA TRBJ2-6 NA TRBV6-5 TGTGCCAGCAGTTACACAGGGCCTGGGGCCAACGTCCTGACTTTC CASSYTGPGANVLTF
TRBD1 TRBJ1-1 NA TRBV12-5 TGTGCTAGTGGTTTGGTACTTGGAGGGCAGGGGGTGATGGAAGCTTTCTTT CASGLVLGGQGVMEAFF
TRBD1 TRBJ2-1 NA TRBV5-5 TGTGCCAGCAGCCCCAGGGGGCCGAATGAGCAGTTCTTC CASSPRGPNEQFF
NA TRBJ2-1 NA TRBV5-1 TGCGCCAGCACAAGGGACACATACAATGAGCAGCTCTTC CASTRDTYNEQLF
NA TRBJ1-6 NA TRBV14 TGTGCCAGCAGCCAAGGGTCCGGGATTAATTCACCCCTCCACTTT CASSQGSGINSPLHF
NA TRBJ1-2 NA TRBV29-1 TGCAGCGTCCTAGAAACAGCCGGGACTCCTATACCTTATGGCTACACCTTC CSVLETAGTPIPYGYTF
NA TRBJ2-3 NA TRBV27 TGTGCCAGCAGTTTGAGGCTAGTTCCAGATACGCAGTATTTT CASSLRLVPDTQYF
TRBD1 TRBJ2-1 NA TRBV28 TGTGCCAGCATCGGGACAGCATACAATGAGCAGTTCTTC CASIGTAYNEQFF
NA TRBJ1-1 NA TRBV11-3 TGTGCCAGCAGCGACTCCGGGGGGTTCACTGAAGCTTTCTTT CASSDSGGFTEAFF
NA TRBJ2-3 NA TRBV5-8 TGTGCCAGCAGCTTGGGTCGGGTGACGGGCACAGATACGCAGTATTTT CASSLGRVTGTDTQYF
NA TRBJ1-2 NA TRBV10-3 TGTGCCATCAGTGCGGCAGGGTGGTATGGCTACACCTTC CAISAAGWYGYTF
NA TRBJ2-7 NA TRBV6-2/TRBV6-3 TGTGCCAGCAGTTATACGCAGGGGCAGAGACTCTACGAGCAGTACTTC CASSYTQGQRLYEQYF
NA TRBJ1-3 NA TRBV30 TGTGCCTGGAGTGTACTGGCGTACTACTCTGGAAACACCATATATTTT CAWSVLAYYSGNTIYF
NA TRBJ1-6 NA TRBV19 TGTGCCAGTAGTGCTCGACAGAGGGGGAATTCACCCCTCCACTTT CASSARQRGNSPLHF
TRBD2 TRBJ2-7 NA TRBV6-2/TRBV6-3 TGTGCCAGCAGCCTCCAGGGAGGGGTCTACGAGCAGTACTTC CASSLQGGVYEQYF
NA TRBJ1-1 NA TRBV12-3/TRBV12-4 TGTGCCAGCAGTGGGCAGGGGTATACTGAAGCTTTCTTT CASSGQGYTEAFF
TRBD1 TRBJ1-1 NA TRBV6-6 TGTGCCAGCAGTGGACAGGGGAACACTGAAGCTTTCTTT CASSGQGNTEAFF
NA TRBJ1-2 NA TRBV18 TGTGCCAGCTCACCAAAGGGGGACGGCTATGGCTACACCTTC CASSPKGDGYGYTF
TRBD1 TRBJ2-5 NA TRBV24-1 TGTGCCACCAGTGACAAAGGACAGGCCCAAGAGACCCAGTACTTC CATSDKGQAQETQYF
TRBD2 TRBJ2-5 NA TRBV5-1 TGCGCCAGCAGCTTGGCCAGCGGGGGTGAAGAGACCCAGTACTTC CASSLASGGEETQYF
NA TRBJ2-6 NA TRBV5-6 TGTGCCAGCAGCTTACTCTCTGGGGCCAACGTCCTGACTTTC CASSLLSGANVLTF
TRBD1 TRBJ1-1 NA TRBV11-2 TGTGCCAGCAGCACTCGGGACAGATGGAACACTGAAGCTTTCTTT CASSTRDRWNTEAFF
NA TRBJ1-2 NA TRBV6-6 TGTGCCAGCAGCCACAGGGAAGGGGGCTATGGCTACACCTTC CASSHREGGYGYTF
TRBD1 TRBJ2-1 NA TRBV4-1 TGCGCCAGCAGGGACAGGGGGCTATCCTACAATGAGCAGTTCTTC CASRDRGLSYNEQFF
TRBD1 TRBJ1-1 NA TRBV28 TGTGCCAGCAGATCGGACAGGGGCACTGAAGCTTTCTTT CASRSDRGTEAFF
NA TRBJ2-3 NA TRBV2 TGTGCCAGCAGTGACGACGGGGGGCCCACAGATACGCAGTATTTT CASSDDGGPTDTQYF
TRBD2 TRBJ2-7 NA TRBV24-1 TGTGCCACCAGTGATTTGAGCGGGGACGAGCAGTACTTC CATSDLSGDEQYF